This TCR beta chain derives from a study of response to subunit inactivated influenza vaccine. The CDR3 is 17 amino acids. Germline-derived CDR1 and CDR2 are SGDLS and YYNGEE. J lost 7 bases, V lost 0 bases, and 9 bases had no gene match. MiXCR was run by TCRdb on the RT-PCR reads, yielding one entry per CDR3 protein. The sample contains roughly 630,000 distinct CDR3 sequences, 13% to 15% of which appear only once. This clonotype showed up many times. This chain links TRBV9 with TRBJ2-2; 10 nucleotides align to TRBD2. The sequence derives from a man aged 50-60 years who received an inactivated influenza vaccine. The source material was PBMCs from blood, sampled 14 days before vaccination. The CDR3 region has the DNA TGTGCCAGCAGCGTAGGGTCTAGCGGGAGAGGGATCGGGGAGCTGTTTTTT. Protein: CASSVGSSGRGIGELFF. The entire variable domain, with the rest obtained from reference TRBV9 and TRBJ2-2, is as follows: DSGVTQTPKHLITATGQRVTLRCSPRSGDLSVYWYQQSLDQGLQFLIQYYNGEERAKGNILERFSAQQFPDLHSELNLSSLELGDSALYFCASSVGSSGRGIGELFFGEGSRLTVL.